This is a list of T cell receptor beta chains from one sample in a study of T cell changes during pregnancy in multiple sclerosis. Clones were sequenced by immunoSEQ multiplex PCR, and TCRdb holds only the in-frame ones, with some missing. This repertoire shows 15,000 to 25,000 clones, 70% to 90% found once; its top ten account for about 20%. Here the sequenced sample was CD8+ T cells from peripheral blood mononuclear cells, taken after pregnancy. The receptors were sampled from a female donor in good health, enrolled as a control in a pregnancy study. Each CDR3 is given without its conserved first and last residue. Each record gives: J gene, V gene, CDR3 length, CDR3 protein.

>TRBJ2-5|TRBV7-2|10
ASSGRGETQY
>TRBJ2-1|TRBV14|14
ASSHWTAGSYNEQF
>TRBJ2-7|TRBV10-2|11
ASSESAPYEQY
>TRBJ1-1|TRBV5-1|12
ASSAQTGVTEAF
>TRBJ2-2|TRBV11-2|13
ASSTKTSLTGELF
>TRBJ1-5|TRBV7-8|14
ASSLALTGDIQPQH
>TRBJ2-3|TRBV9|13
ASSSGGAGTDTQY
>TRBJ2-5|TRBV5-1|10
ASSSTPETQY
>TRBJ2-7|TRBV6-6|8
ASSYEEQY
>TRBJ1-4|TRBV7-2|15
ASSLELHRGPNEKLF